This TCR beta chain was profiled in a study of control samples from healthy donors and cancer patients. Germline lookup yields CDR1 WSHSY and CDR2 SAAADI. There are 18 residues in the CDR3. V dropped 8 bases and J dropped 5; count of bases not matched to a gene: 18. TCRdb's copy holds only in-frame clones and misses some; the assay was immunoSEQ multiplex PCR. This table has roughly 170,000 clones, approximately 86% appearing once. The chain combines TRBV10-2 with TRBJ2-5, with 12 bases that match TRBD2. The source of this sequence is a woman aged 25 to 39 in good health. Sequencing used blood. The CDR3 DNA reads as TGCGCCAGCCGGACTAGCGGGGACTTCAACTGGGGGTCGGAGACCCAGTACTTC. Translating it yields CASRTSGDFNWGSETQYF.